The T cell receptor beta chain under discussion was sequenced for a study of multiple sclerosis patients with progressive multifocal leukoencephalopathy. Study findings and constraints: Expanded clones at PML onset predated and persisted through natalizumab therapy.

The survey-level immunoSEQ assay was used. The assay was immunoSEQ multiplex PCR, and TCRdb's table has in-frame clones only and misses some. The sample yields 30,000 or so clones, 87% seen once. Time point given: time of PML onset. Natalizumab-treated patients developed PML between roughly 16 and 60 months into natalizumab therapy. V lost 0 bases and J 7 bases, leaving 10 bases between the germline ends. The length of the CDR3 is 13 residues. Germline V gives CDR1 SGHDT, CDR2 YYEEEE. Comments on this clone: Its antigen remains unidentified.

The J gene is TRBJ1-2, the V gene TRBV5-6; a possible D gene is TRBD1 (6 bases). The specimen comprised PBMCs, sampled from a patient treated with natalizumab. This TCR was sampled from a human donor with progressive multifocal leukoencephalopathy. The CDR3 sequence is CASSLEGGRGYTF. CDR3 in DNA: TGTGCCAGCAGCTTGGAGGGGGGCCGTGGCTACACCTTC.